Sequencing of this T cell receptor (beta chain) was carried out in a study of T cell responses to AZD1222 COVID-19 vaccine. The CDR3 extends over 13 amino acids. Germline loops: CDR1 SGHTA, CDR2 FQGTGA. V lost 5 bases, J lost 9 bases, and 14 bases lay in between. The assay was immunoSEQ multiplex PCR, and TCRdb's table has in-frame clones only and misses some. The data hold 100,000 or so clones, with over 75% observed a single time. The sequences come from peripheral blood, collected 28 days after the second AZD1222 dose. V and J are TRBV7-3 and TRBJ2-1; D is unresolved. The clonotype was recovered from an adult who received the AZD1222 COVID-19 vaccine. For the CDR3, the DNA is TGTGCCAGCAGCCCGGGTCTTGGCGGTGAGCAGTTCTTC. This encodes CASSPGLGGEQFF.